Following are 19 T cell receptor beta chains from one sample sequenced in a study of T cell responses to AZD1222 COVID-19 vaccine (dated by TCRdb to the early 2020s). The time point label, read with the paper, signifies: about 28 days (+/-7) after the second vaccine dose. The method was the immunoSEQ multiplex PCR assay. TCRdb took over this immuneACCESS table, retaining in-frame rearrangements with V and J assigned. Such tables are incomplete; in checked studies, under half of the missing clones stem from an unresolved V gene, and the remainder is unexplained. Here the sample has 180,000 or so clones; over 90% occur a single time. About 2.1% of the sample rests with the top ten. Sequenced here: peripheral blood, sampled 28 days after the second AZD1222 dose. All receptors come from an adult who received the AZD1222 COVID-19 vaccine.

This chain connects TRBV7-9 to TRBJ2-1; 8 nucleotides agree with TRBD1. Germline CDR1 reads SEHNR; CDR2 reads FQNEAQ (reference sequence). V dropped 7 bases and J dropped 4; count of bases not matched to a gene: 6. The CDR3 sequence is 14 residues long. CDR3 DNA sequence: TGTGCCAGCAAGACAGGGGCGCTATACAATGAGCAGTTCTTC. Its protein product is CASKTGALYNEQFF.

The chain is built from TRBV4-1 and TRBJ1-2; the match to TRBD1 covers 8 bases. CDR3 length: 15 amino acids. Germline V lookup: CDR1 MGHRA, CDR2 YSYEKL. The trim removed 0 bases at V and 5 bases at J, leaving 5 bases unmatched. The chain's CDR3 is CASSQDPGGGYGYTF. DNA for the CDR3: TGCGCCAGCAGCCAAGACCCAGGGGGCGGTTATGGCTACACCTTC.

The chain recombines TRBV25-1 with TRBJ1-1; 7 nucleotides line up with TRBD1. CDR1 MGHDK and CDR2 SYGVNS come from the germline V gene. CDR3 length: 13 residues. The J segment lost 1 base and the V segment lost 4 bases, leaving 0 bases of the junction unmatched. Here the CDR3 DNA reads TGTGCCAGCAGTGGACAGGGGAACACTGAAGCTTTCTTT. Translation gives CASSGQGNTEAFF.

The chain combines TRBV4-2 with TRBJ1-4; D ambiguous. CDR3 length: 13 amino acids. V gave up 0 bases and J gave up 3 bases, with 2 bases separating them. Germline V gene sequence: CDR1 LGHNA, CDR2 YNFKEQ. The CDR3 DNA is TGTGCCAGCAGCCAAGAATCTAATGAAAAACTGTTTTTT. It specifies CASSQESNEKLFF.

In its sample, this clone was seen a few times. The genes are TRBV5-1 and TRBJ2-3; TRBD2 agrees at 8 bases. After removal of 5 bases from V and 5 bases from J, the junction contained 10 bases not matched to a gene. Germline CDR1 SGHRS, CDR2 YFSETQ. This CDR3 is 15 amino acids long. In DNA form, the CDR3 reads TGCGCCAGCAGTTTCAGCGGGGGCCTGAGAGATACGCAGTATTTT. Amino acids: CASSFSGGLRDTQYF.

This sequence joins TRBV7-2 and TRBJ2-1; 7 bases are a match to TRBD1. J was trimmed by 2 bases and V by 4 bases; bases with no gene match: 5. Germline-derived CDR1 and CDR2 are SGHTA and FQGNSA. The CDR3 runs 15 residues. CDR3 DNA sequence: TGTGCCAGCAGCTCGGACAGGCGAACCTACAATGAGCAGTTCTTC. Protein: CASSSDRRTYNEQFF.

This clone was picked up a small number of times. J is TRBJ2-3 and V is TRBV19, with 14 bases identical to TRBD2. Germline V gene lookup returns CDR1 LNHDA and CDR2 SQIVND (reference sequence). J lost 0 bases, V lost 7 bases, and 12 bases had no gene match. The CDR3 runs to 19 residues. The CDR3 nucleotides are TGTGCCAGTACCGGGACGGGACTAGCGGGGGCCGGCAGCACAGATACGCAGTATTTT. Translating it yields CASTGTGLAGAGSTDTQYF. The full variable domain, rest sourced from reference TRBV19 and TRBJ2-3, is DGGITQSPKYLFRKEGQNVTLSCEQNLNHDAMYWYRQDPGQGLRLIYYSQIVNDFQKGDIAEGYSVSREKKESFPLTVTSAQKNPTAFYLCASTGTGLAGAGSTDTQYFGPGTRLTVL.

V and J are TRBV30 and TRBJ1-1; the D gene is possibly TRBD1 (5 bases). Trimming took 3 bases from V and 5 from J, leaving 10 bases between them. This CDR3 spans 12 amino acids. Germline CDR1 reads GTSNPN; CDR2 reads SVGIG (reference sequence). The CDR3 DNA reads as TGTGCCTGGAGCCCCAGGGTTACTGAAGCTTTCTTT. Encoded protein: CAWSPRVTEAFF.

A single count supports this clone. CDR3 in amino acids: CASSPTALAVSYEQYF. CDR3 nucleotides: TGTGCCAGCTCACCAACGGCTCTAGCGGTTTCCTACGAGCAGTACTTC. The chain has TRBV18 and TRBJ2-7, with TRBD2 matching 7 bases. Germline CDR1 reads KGHSH; CDR2 reads LQKENI. V trimming: 2 bases; J trimming: 1 base; junction bases outside the gene matches: 8. The CDR3 has 16 amino acids.

This chain links TRBV5-4 with TRBJ2-1; D uncertain. The CDR3 is 15 residues long. The germline CDR1 and CDR2 sequences are SGHNT and YYREEE (reference sequence). Trimming removed 6 bases at V and 0 bases at J, with 13 bases between. The CDR3 here is CASTLTASSYNEQFF. In DNA, the CDR3 is TGTGCCAGCACCCTTACAGCGAGCTCCTACAATGAGCAGTTCTTC.

The rearrangement uses TRBV6-5 and TRBJ2-7; tentative D call: TRBD1 (6 bases). Germline CDR1 reads MNHEY; CDR2 reads SVGAGI. V was clipped by 5 bases and J by 2 bases, with 7 bases between them. The CDR3 is 12 amino acids. The CDR3 region is CASSPGAYEQYF. The CDR3 nucleotides are TGTGCCAGCAGTCCAGGGGCCTACGAGCAGTACTTC.

This clone was detected only once. The V call is TRBV2, the J call TRBJ2-6; D gene unclear. Trimming removed 3 bases at V and 0 bases at J, with 6 bases between. Germline values: CDR1 SNHLY, CDR2 FYNNEI. The CDR3 runs to 15 residues. CDR3 DNA sequence: TGTGCCAGCAGTGACGGCACCTCTGGGGCCAACGTCCTGACTTTC. As protein: CASSDGTSGANVLTF.

V usage is TRBV2 and J usage is TRBJ2-7; unclear D gene. Trimming removed 6 bases from V and 5 bases from J, with 8 bases in between. CDR3 length equals 11 residues. Germline assignment: CDR1 SNHLY and CDR2 FYNNEI. The CDR3 reads CASSTKNEQYF. The CDR3 DNA follows: TGTGCCAGCAGCACCAAGAACGAGCAGTACTTC.

CDR3 residues: CASSVRGITDTQYF. In nucleotides, the CDR3 is TGTGCCAGCAGCGTCCGGGGTATCACAGATACGCAGTATTTT. The V call is TRBV9, the J call TRBJ2-3; possible D gene TRBD2, 5 bases. This CDR3 region has 14 residues. Trimming removed 2 bases from V and 2 bases from J, with 9 bases in between. Germline values: CDR1 SGDLS, CDR2 YYNGEE.

The J gene is TRBJ1-3, the V gene TRBV6-2 or TRBV6-3, with D unresolved. V gave up 2 bases and J gave up 6 bases, with 5 bases separating them. This CDR3 comprises 12 residues. Per germline, CDR1 MNHEY and CDR2 SVGEGT. The CDR3 is CASSYGENTIYF. The CDR3 nucleotides are TGTGCCAGCAGTTACGGCGAAAACACCATATATTTT.

This clone appeared a single time. V usage is TRBV5-8 and J usage is TRBJ1-1, with D unclear. This CDR3 region has 14 residues. Trimming cost V 7 bases and J 3 bases, with 16 bases left between them. CDR1 SGHTS and CDR2 YDEGEE come from the germline V gene. As DNA, the CDR3 is TGTGCCAGCCCACGTTCGGCCGGGTACACTGAAGCTTTCTTT. Translation gives CASPRSAGYTEAFF.

The V call is TRBV6-2 or TRBV6-3, the J call TRBJ1-3; the D is unclear. Between the trimmed V and J ends, which lost 0 bases and 0 bases, there was a span of 9 bases. Germline assignment: CDR1 MNHEY and CDR2 SVGEGT. The CDR3 length is 16 residues. CDR3 residues: CASSYSLGSSGNTIYF. CDR3 sequence (DNA): TGTGCCAGCAGTTACTCCCTTGGGAGCTCTGGAAACACCATATATTTT.

The chain carries TRBV2 and TRBJ1-1, with D possibly matching TRBD1 (5 bases). CDR1 and CDR2 (germline): SNHLY, FYNNEI. The CDR3 length is 13 residues. V dropped 4 bases and J dropped 0 bases, with 6 bases sitting between them. The CDR3 sequence is CASSARVNTEAFF. CDR3 sequence (DNA): TGTGCCAGCAGTGCCAGGGTGAACACTGAAGCTTTCTTT.

This clone appeared a single time. CDR3 residues: CASSVEGSYHNEQFF. CDR3 coding DNA: TGTGCCAGCAGCGTAGAGGGGTCCTACCACAATGAGCAGTTCTTC. The chain recombines TRBV9 with TRBJ2-1; possibly TRBD1 for D (5 bases). V was pared by 0 bases and J by 5 bases, with 12 bases between. This CDR3 contains 15 residues. Germline V CDR1 and CDR2: SGDLS, YYNGEE.